Here is one T cell receptor beta chain with its context. The target antigen is unknown. The data belong to a study of identical twins. Study results and caveats: Clonotypes of the beta chain that were abundant in cord blood carried fewer insertions (memory repertoires showed none).

The CDR3 contains 12 residues. V was pared by 5 bases and J by 5 bases, with 12 bases between. CDR1 SQVTM and CDR2 ANQGSEA come from the germline V gene. TCRdb re-analysed the 5' RACE reads in MiXCR, keeping a single row per CDR3 protein. In the table there are more than 400,000 distinct CDR3 sequences, 15% of which are singletons. This same sample was also taken into another study, of yellow fever vaccine responses in identical twins.

Sequenced material: CD4+ T cells sorted from blood. The genes are TRBV29-1 and TRBJ1-1; D unclear. The sequence was obtained from a woman aged 18-30 years in good health. Written as DNA, the CDR3 is TGCAGCGTTATCTGGGGATCAACTGAAGCTTTCTTT. This encodes CSVIWGSTEAFF. Full variable domain (missing parts from reference TRBV29-1 and TRBJ1-1): SAVISQKPSRDICQRGTSLTIQCQVDSQVTMMFWYRQQPGQSLTLIATANQGSEATYESGFVIDKFPISRPNLTFSTLTVSNMSPEDSSIYLCSVIWGSTEAFFGQGTRLTVV.